The rows below give T cell receptor beta chains drawn from one sample of a study of response to subunit inactivated influenza vaccine. TCRdb itself ran the RT-PCR reads through MiXCR, one entry per CDR3 protein. The repertoire holds around 850,000 distinct CDR3 sequences, with under 20% as singletons. The source material was PBMCs from blood, sampled roughly 5 days after vaccination. The receptor set was obtained from a man aged 50 to 60 who received an inactivated influenza vaccine. CDR3s include the opening cysteine and the closing phenylalanine or tryptophan. A D gene is named only where the DNA matches it firmly. Size is omitted from some rows. Given values are once, few, many or a class for expanded clones.

v_call	j_call	clone_size	d_call	cdr3_nt	cdr3_aa
TRBV20-1	TRBJ2-7	-	-	TGCAGTGCTAGAAAAGCCTTGAACTACGAGCAGTACTTC	CSARKALNYEQYF
TRBV20-1	TRBJ2-3	-	TRBD2	TGCAATGCCCCACCGGGACTAGTTCCCCCATCGAGCACAGATACGCAGTATTTT	CNAPPGLVPPSSTDTQYF
TRBV12-3/TRBV12-4	TRBJ2-3	many	TRBD1	TGTGCCAGCAGAGCCCCGACAGGGTCCAGCACAGATACGCAGTATTTT	CASRAPTGSSTDTQYF
TRBV5-4	TRBJ1-6	-	-	TGTGCCAGCAGCTTGGACAGGGCCAGTAATTCACCCCTCCACTTT	CASSLDRASNSPLHF
TRBV15	TRBJ1-2	many	-	TGTGCCACCAGCAGAGTTCGGTACTCTGGCTACACCTTC	CATSRVRYSGYTF
TRBV14	TRBJ2-1	many	-	TGTGCCAGCAGCCAGGTGAACAATGAGCAGTTCTTC	CASSQVNNEQFF
TRBV12-3/TRBV12-4	TRBJ2-1	-	TRBD1	TGTGCCAGCAGTTTCCTGGACAGGGACCCCTCGCATGAGCAGTTCTTC	CASSFLDRDPSHEQFF
TRBV29-1	TRBJ2-7	many	TRBD1	TGCAGCGCCCAGGGACAGGGGGGCTACGAGCAGTACTTC	CSAQGQGGYEQYF
TRBV20-1	TRBJ1-5	-	-	TGCAGTGCTAGAGGAGCCACCAGACATAGCAATCAGCCCCAGCATTTT	CSARGATRHSNQPQHF
TRBV6-2/TRBV6-3	TRBJ2-5	few	TRBD2	TGTGCCAGCAACGCCGCCGGGACTAGCGGAAGGAAGACCCAGTACTTC	CASNAAGTSGRKTQYF
TRBV20-1	TRBJ2-7	-	TRBD1	TGCAGTGCTAGAAGGACAGGGGGATACGAGCAGTACTTC	CSARRTGGYEQYF
TRBV5-1	TRBJ2-7	many	-	TGCGCCAGCAGCTTGGCGGGCAGGGGCCATCAAACCGGCTACGAGCAGTACTTC	CASSLAGRGHQTGYEQYF
TRBV12-3/TRBV12-4	TRBJ2-5	-	TRBD2	TGTGCCAGCAGTTTATGTGCAGGGCGGGGGGAGACCCAGTACTTC	CASSLCAGRGETQYF
TRBV5-6	TRBJ2-7	-	TRBD1	TGTGCCAGCAGCTTTGGGACAGTTACCGACGAGCAGTACTTC	CASSFGTVTDEQYF
TRBV12-3/TRBV12-4	TRBJ2-2	many	-	TGTGCCAGCATCAACAATTGGGGGGAATACACCGGGGAGCTGTTTTTT	CASINNWGEYTGELFF
TRBV5-1	TRBJ2-7	few	TRBD2	TGCGCCAGCAGCTTGGTGACTAGCGGGGGCCACGAGCAGTACTTC	CASSLVTSGGHEQYF
TRBV25-1	TRBJ2-1	few	-	TGTGCCAGCAGTCCCCTTGTGGTACTAGCAGACAATGAGCAGTTCTTC	CASSPLVVLADNEQFF
TRBV7-2	TRBJ2-1	few	-	TGTGCCAGCAGCTTCCGGATAACCTACAATGAGCAGTTCTTC	CASSFRITYNEQFF
TRBV6-2/TRBV6-3	TRBJ2-1	once	-	TGTGCCAGCAGTTCACTCCGGGACCACAGGTTCTTC	CASSSLRDHRFF
TRBV11-3	TRBJ2-7	-	TRBD1	TGTGCCAGCAGGACAACCGGACAGGCCACCCTCTACGAGCAGTACTTC	CASRTTGQATLYEQYF
TRBV29-1	TRBJ1-1	-	-	TGCAGCGTAAGAAGGGATATCGGCGCTGAAGCTTTCTTT	CSVRRDIGAEAFF
TRBV28	TRBJ2-7	few	TRBD1	TGTGCCAGCAGTTTATTAGGTCCGGGACAGGGGTACGAGCAGTACTTC	CASSLLGPGQGYEQYF
TRBV5-1	TRBJ2-7	-	TRBD1	TGCGCCAGCAGCCAGGGACAGGGGGACAACGAGCAGTACTTC	CASSQGQGDNEQYF
TRBV6-1	TRBJ2-7	-	-	TGTGCCAGCAGTGACCGCCCCCTTAAAGAGGAGTACTTC	CASSDRPLKEEYF
TRBV6-2/TRBV6-3	TRBJ1-2	-	TRBD1	TGTGCCAGCAGCCCCCAGAGGCGGGACAGGTTCCTTTCGGATGGCTACACCTTC	CASSPQRRDRFLSDGYTF
TRBV5-1	TRBJ2-3	few	-	TGCGCCAGCAGCTTGTTCCTAGGAGAAGATACGCAGTATTTT	CASSLFLGEDTQYF
TRBV12-3/TRBV12-4	TRBJ1-1	many	-	TGTGCCAGCAGTTCCCGGCTAAACACTGAAGCTTTCTTT	CASSSRLNTEAFF
TRBV20-1	TRBJ2-1	few	TRBD2	TGCAGTGCTACCTTTACTAGCGGGAGGGACAATGAGCAGTTCTTC	CSATFTSGRDNEQFF
TRBV7-8	TRBJ2-3	-	-	TGTGCCAGCAGCCCCCAACTCAGCACAGATACGCAGTATTTT	CASSPQLSTDTQYF
TRBV27	TRBJ2-7	-	TRBD2	TGTGCCAGCAAGGCTAGCGGCACCTACGAGCAGTACTTC	CASKASGTYEQYF
TRBV28	TRBJ2-1	-	TRBD1	TGTGCCAGCAGTACAACTTCCGGGACAGGGTTCAATGAGCAGTTCTTC	CASSTTSGTGFNEQFF
TRBV6-5	TRBJ2-2	-	-	TGTGCCAGCAGTTACCGAGGGTCCGCCCCTACCGGGGAGCTGTTTTTT	CASSYRGSAPTGELFF
TRBV10-2	TRBJ1-5	-	TRBD1	TGCGCCAGCAAGTCCGGGACAGATGTAGGTCAGCCCCAGCATTTT	CASKSGTDVGQPQHF
TRBV6-5	TRBJ2-7	few	TRBD1	TGTGCCAGCAGTTACATGGGACAGGTCTACGAGCAGTACTTC	CASSYMGQVYEQYF
TRBV2	TRBJ2-1	-	-	TGTGCCAGCAATCAGGGGCTCAATGAGCAGTTCTTC	CASNQGLNEQFF
TRBV20-1	TRBJ2-5	few	TRBD1	TGCAGTGCTAGAGAGACAGGGGGGTGGCCCCAGTACTTC	CSARETGGWPQYF